This entry lists 29 T cell receptor beta chains sequenced from one sample in a study of T cell repertoires in cytomegalovirus infection. TCRdb re-derived calls from the reads in MiXCR, one entry per CDR3 protein. Of roughly 730,000 distinct CDR3 sequences in the sample, roughly 33% are singletons; the top ten hold 18%. For these TCRs, the target antigens are not known. The sequenced sample was cultured PBMCs, obtained from culture after CMV antigen stimulation. The receptor set was obtained from a human donor in good health (CMV status not recorded). Some clones in this sample may be carry-over from other donors' samples.

The chain combines TRBV7-2 with TRBJ2-1; 9 nucleotides line up with TRBD2. The germline gives CDR1 SGHTA, CDR2 FQGNSA. J gave up 3 bases and V 5 bases, and 5 bases lay outside the gene matches. The CDR3 length is 15 residues. The CDR3 is CASSTNSGSYNEQFF. The CDR3 coding sequence is TGTGCCAGCAGCACTAATAGCGGGAGCTACAATGAGCAGTTCTTC.

The rearrangement links TRBV4-1 to TRBJ2-5, with D perhaps assigned TRBD1 or TRBD2 (6 bases each). V lost 1 base and J lost 5, with 14 bases in between. The germline CDR1 and CDR2 sequences are MGHRA and YSYEKL. CDR3 length: 15 amino acids. This chain's CDR3 is CASSQAPGAMETQYF. In DNA, the CDR3 is TGCGCCAGCAGCCAAGCGCCGGGGGCCATGGAGACCCAGTACTTC.

This clonotype was counted only a few times. The chain links TRBV20-1 to TRBJ1-5; no clear D gene. This CDR3 comprises 15 residues. Between the trimmed V and J ends, which lost 0 bases and 3 bases, there was a span of 12 bases. Germline CDR1 and CDR2: DFQATT and SNEGSKA (reference sequence). The CDR3 DNA follows: TGCAGTGCTAGAGATTGGCGGTCTGACAATCAGCCCCAGCATTTT. It is translated as CSARDWRSDNQPQHF.

This clonotype was seen repeatedly, ten times or more. The chain joins TRBV7-2 to TRBJ1-5; D gene ambiguous. Trimming shortened V by 5 bases and J by 0 bases, and 5 bases separated the two germline ends. This CDR3 has 13 amino acids. The V gene's germline CDR1 is SGHTA and CDR2 FQGNSA. The CDR3 region is CASSTYSNQPQHF. In DNA, the CDR3 is TGTGCCAGCAGCACCTATAGCAATCAGCCCCAGCATTTT. The whole variable domain, filled in from reference TRBV7-2 and TRBJ1-5, reads GAGVSQSPSNKVTEKGKDVELRCDPISGHTALYWYRQSLGQGLEFLIYFQGNSAPDKSGLPSDRFSAERTGGSVSTLTIQRTQQEDSAVYLCASSTYSNQPQHFGDGTRLSIL.

In its sample, this clonotype was seen a few times. The V call is TRBV10-3, the J call TRBJ2-1; TRBD2 is a possible D gene (5 bases). V lost 6 bases and J lost 0, with 12 bases in between. Germline V gene data show CDR1 as ENHRY and CDR2 as SYGVKD. CDR3 size: 15 residues. The CDR3 region is CAISPAAPSYNEQFF. The CDR3 DNA sequence: TGTGCCATCAGCCCAGCGGCCCCCTCCTACAATGAGCAGTTCTTC.

The chain links TRBV7-2 to TRBJ2-3; TRBD2 matches 7 bases. CDR1 and CDR2 from the germline V gene are SGHTA and FQGNSA. CDR3 length equals 16 residues. V gave up 6 bases and J gave up 5 bases; unmatched junction bases: 14. This CDR3 reads CASSSHRIGGIDTQYF. CDR3 nucleotides: TGTGCCAGCAGTTCCCATAGGATCGGGGGGATAGATACGCAGTATTTT.

The chain combines TRBV6-1 with TRBJ1-1, with 7 bases lining up with TRBD1. After removal of 7 bases from V and 3 bases from J, the junction contained 5 bases not matched to a gene. Germline loops: CDR1 MNHNS, CDR2 SASEGT. The CDR3 totals 13 residues. Written as DNA, the CDR3 is TGTGCCAGCATCCGGGACAGTTACACTGAAGCTTTCTTT. It translates to CASIRDSYTEAFF.

This clonotype was detected only a few times. The chain links TRBV6-5 to TRBJ2-1, with no clear D. The CDR3 has 17 amino acids. The germline V gene encodes CDR1 MNHEY and CDR2 SVGAGI. V lost 0 bases and J lost 0, with 12 bases in between. This chain's CDR3 is CASSYSIRLSSYNEQFF. CDR3 bases: TGTGCCAGCAGTTACTCGATTAGGCTAAGCTCCTACAATGAGCAGTTCTTC.

V and J are TRBV7-6 and TRBJ2-7; perhaps TRBD1 as D (5 bases). Germline CDR1 and CDR2: SGHVS and FNYEAQ. V lost 5 bases and J lost 4, with 21 bases in between. CDR3 length: 16 residues. CDR3 amino acids: CASSLQGDRWVYEQYF. CDR3 DNA sequence: TGTGCCAGCAGCCTCCAGGGTGATAGGTGGGTGTACGAGCAGTACTTC.

The chain couples TRBV2 to TRBJ2-1; 7 bases line up with TRBD1. CDR3 length equals 14 residues. Germline CDR1 and CDR2: SNHLY and FYNNEI. The J segment lost 5 bases and the V segment lost 2 bases, leaving 3 bases of the junction unmatched. CDR3 in amino acids: CASSEWDSNNEQFF. In nucleotides, the CDR3 is TGTGCCAGCAGTGAATGGGACAGCAACAATGAGCAGTTCTTC.

This clonotype turned up a few times. This sequence joins TRBV19 and TRBJ1-1, with 9 bases fitting TRBD1. The CDR3 totals 14 residues. The V gene's germline CDR1 is LNHDA and CDR2 SQIVND (reference sequence). V was pared by 8 bases and J by 4 bases, with 8 bases of the junction left unmatched. The CDR3 DNA sequence: TGTGCCAGTCGTGTGGGACAGGGAATCACTGAAGCTTTCTTT. This encodes CASRVGQGITEAFF.

V is TRBV20-1 and J is TRBJ1-6; D is unclear. Germline CDR1 is DFQATT and CDR2 is SNEGSKA (reference sequence). V dropped 5 bases and J dropped 9 bases, with 17 bases sitting between them. The CDR3 has 14 residues. CDR3 DNA: TGCAGTGCTCCTGACCCTTTTGCGGGTTCACCCCTCCACTTT. Encoded protein: CSAPDPFAGSPLHF.

This clonotype was detected many times. The chain employs TRBV7-2 and TRBJ1-1; D not resolved. The V gene lost 1 base and the J gene lost 0 bases, with 6 bases spanning the gap. CDR3 length equals 14 residues. Germline lookup yields CDR1 SGHTA and CDR2 FQGNSA. The CDR3, as DNA: TGTGCCAGCAGCTTAGTGTTGATGAACACTGAAGCTTTCTTT. Residues: CASSLVLMNTEAFF. Full variable domain (remainder filled in from reference TRBV7-2 and TRBJ1-1): GAGVSQSPSNKVTEKGKDVELRCDPISGHTALYWYRQSLGQGLEFLIYFQGNSAPDKSGLPSDRFSAERTGGSVSTLTIQRTQQEDSAVYLCASSLVLMNTEAFFGQGTRLTVV.

This clonotype was seen at least ten times. This chain links TRBV7-2 with TRBJ1-6; D possibly corresponds to TRBD1 (6 bases). From germline, CDR1 is SGHTA and CDR2 FQGNSA. The length of the CDR3 is 14 residues. V shed 4 bases and J shed 5 bases, with 9 bases lying between them. The CDR3 sequence: CASSSDSNNSPLHF. The CDR3 DNA reads as TGTGCCAGCAGCTCGGACAGTAATAATTCACCCCTCCACTTT.

This chain links TRBV10-3 with TRBJ2-5; a weak D match, TRBD1 (5 bases). V lost 11 bases, J lost 2 bases, and 15 bases lay in between. The CDR3 length is 13 residues. Per germline, CDR1 ENHRY and CDR2 SYGVKD. This CDR3 reads CAGASDTQETQYF. CDR3 nucleotides: TGTGCCGGGGCCTCGGACACTCAAGAGACCCAGTACTTC.

The chain uses TRBV5-4 and TRBJ1-1; 9 nucleotides align to TRBD1. Germline V gives CDR1 SGHNT, CDR2 YYREEE (reference sequence). CDR3 length equals 16 residues. V trimming: 4 bases; J trimming: 3 bases; junction bases outside the gene matches: 10. CDR3 nucleotide sequence: TGTGCCAGCAGCGTAGAAAAACAGGGGGCGGACACTGAAGCTTTCTTT. Translation gives CASSVEKQGADTEAFF.

The table lists this clonotype with a few counts. The CDR3 region is CAISREGRGLYGYTF. In DNA, the CDR3 is TGTGCCATCTCACGGGAGGGACGCGGTCTTTATGGCTACACCTTC. This chain links TRBV10-3 with TRBJ1-2; a weak D match, TRBD1 (5 bases). Trimming stripped 8 bases from V and 5 bases from J, with 21 bases between. Germline V gives CDR1 ENHRY, CDR2 SYGVKD. CDR3 length: 15 residues.

The chain joins TRBV5-4 to TRBJ1-2; D unclear. CDR1 SGHNT and CDR2 YYREEE come from the germline V gene (reference sequence). Trimming cost V 5 bases and J 6 bases, with 23 bases left between them. The CDR3 is made up of 16 amino acids. The CDR3 region has the DNA TGTGCCAGCAGTCTCTACATCGCGGATCCCGGCAATGGCTACACCTTC. As protein: CASSLYIADPGNGYTF.

Only a few counts were recorded for this clonotype. The chain employs TRBV23-1 and TRBJ2-7; D remains ambiguous. TRBV23-1 counts as an open reading frame of uncertain function. The CDR3 extends over 15 amino acids. V was cut by 3 bases and J by 4 bases, with 16 bases left in between. The CDR3 nucleotides read TGCGCCAGCAGTCAGCCCCCCCTCTCGCATTACGAGCAGTACTTC. This sequence encodes CASSQPPLSHYEQYF.

This clonotype was observed a few times. J is TRBJ1-2 and V is TRBV10-3; D gene ambiguous. The CDR3 spans 13 residues. The V end was cut by 4 bases, the J end by 3 bases, with 9 bases between. Germline assignment: CDR1 ENHRY and CDR2 SYGVKD. The CDR3 region has the DNA TGTGCCATCAGTGGTGGGGTCGACTATGGCTACACCTTC. It specifies CAISGGVDYGYTF.

There are a few counts of this clonotype. This chain links TRBV19 with TRBJ1-4; no clear D gene. Germline lookup yields CDR1 LNHDA and CDR2 SQIVND (reference sequence). The V end was cut by 5 bases, the J end by 4 bases, with 14 bases between. The CDR3 sequence is 15 residues long. CDR3 amino acids: CASSVAPGSNEKLFF. Written as DNA, the CDR3 is TGTGCCAGTAGTGTGGCCCCGGGCAGTAATGAAAAACTGTTTTTT. The full variable domain, its missing parts supplied by reference TRBV19 and TRBJ1-4, is DGGITQSPKYLFRKEGQNVTLSCEQNLNHDAMYWYRQDPGQGLRLIYYSQIVNDFQKGDIAEGYSVSREKKESFPLTVTSAQKNPTAFYLCASSVAPGSNEKLFFGSGTQLSVL.

This clonotype was counted between two and nine times. The V and J genes are TRBV25-1 and TRBJ2-5, with 8 positions matching TRBD1. The V segment lost 0 bases and the J segment 1 base; nucleotides outside the gene matches: 7. The CDR3 has 17 amino acids. From germline, CDR1 is MGHDK and CDR2 SYGVNS. This CDR3 is CASSEYTGTGAQETQYF. CDR3 sequence (DNA): TGTGCCAGCAGTGAATATACCGGGACAGGAGCCCAAGAGACCCAGTACTTC.

This clonotype was recorded once. The chain links TRBV20-1 to TRBJ1-2, with D unresolved. This CDR3 region has 10 residues. In germline, CDR1 is DFQATT, CDR2 SNEGSKA (reference sequence). Trimming took 3 bases from V and 5 from J, leaving 4 bases between them. CDR3 nucleotide sequence: TGCAGTGCTAGGATATATGGCTACACCTTC. Amino acids: CSARIYGYTF.

The chain's CDR3 is CASSLPSGLAGESNEQFF. Here the CDR3 DNA reads TGTGCCAGCAGCTTACCCTCGGGACTAGCGGGAGAGTCCAATGAGCAGTTCTTC. The chain joins TRBV7-6 to TRBJ2-1; 14 bases map to TRBD2. CDR1 is SGHVS and CDR2 is FNYEAQ in the germline V gene. The CDR3 is made up of 18 amino acids. V dropped 2 bases and J dropped 6; count of bases not matched to a gene: 9.

This clonotype was observed a handful of times. The genes are TRBV10-3 and TRBJ1-1; a possible D gene is TRBD1 (6 bases). CDR3 length: 12 residues. Trimming took 11 bases from V and 5 from J, leaving 15 bases between them. The germline CDR1 and CDR2 sequences are ENHRY and SYGVKD. Here the CDR3 reads CASKGEWTEAFF. The CDR3, as DNA: TGTGCCTCCAAGGGGGAGTGGACTGAAGCTTTCTTT.

Remarks on this clonotype: The CDR3 carries no conserved terminal phenylalanine or tryptophan, so it likely arises from a read error. This rearrangement joins TRBV6-1 to TRBJ1-6; no reliable D call. The CDR3 loop spans 12 amino acids. Germline V gene lookup returns CDR1 MNHNS and CDR2 SASEGT. V lost 2 bases, J lost 13 bases, and 9 bases lay in between. DNA for the CDR3: TGTGCCAGCAGTGAACGCCGACTCCCCCTCCACTGT. It translates to CASSERRLPLHC.

This clonotype has only a few counts. V usage is TRBV2 and J usage is TRBJ1-5, with 7 bases lining up with TRBD1. This CDR3 region has 15 residues. Germline-derived CDR1 and CDR2 are SNHLY and FYNNEI. The ends lost 7 bases at V and 0 bases at J; junction bases unmatched: 6. The CDR3 here is CASNRGPYSNQPQHF. The CDR3 DNA is TGTGCCAGCAACAGGGGCCCTTATAGCAATCAGCCCCAGCATTTT.

This clonotype has at least ten counts. This chain uses TRBV12-3 or TRBV12-4 with TRBJ1-5; D is undetermined. The CDR3 has 12 residues. V was pared by 6 bases and J by 4 bases, with 7 bases between. As DNA, the CDR3 is TGTGCCAGCAGCCGGCAAAATCAGCCCCAGCATTTT. This gives the protein CASSRQNQPQHF.

In DNA form, the CDR3 reads TGCGCCAGCAGCGAAGGGCTTACTATTAGTACGGTTGATGAAATGAACACTGAAGCTTTCTTT. Translation: CASSEGLTISTVDEMNTEAFF. The chain uses TRBV4-1 and TRBJ1-1; no clear D gene. In germline, CDR1 is MGHRA, CDR2 YSYEKL. V gave up 5 bases and J gave up 0 bases, with 31 bases separating them. The CDR3 has 21 residues.